A selection of T cell receptor beta chains follows, all from one sample in a study of shared T cell receptors in the human thymus. The protocol was immunoSEQ multiplex PCR, while the TCRdb copy is restricted to in-frame clones and leaves out a portion. The sample has under 850,000 clones, around nine tenths seen once. In addition, the sample was reused for a study of human thymus T cells.

Sequencing input: thymocytes. Receptor source: a boy under three years old with a congenital heart defect. Both conserved end residues are part of each CDR3. D genes are given only for firm matches. Not all rows give a size; the values are once, few, many and, for expanded clones, a class.

>TRBD1|TRBV29-1|.|TRBJ2-7
CSVGQGPSYEQYF
TGCAGCGTTGGACAGGGGCCTTCCTACGAGCAGTACTTC
>.|TRBV7-9|once|TRBJ2-7
CASSIGGGQGHYEQYF
TGTGCCAGCAGCATCGGGGGGGGACAGGGACACTACGAGCAGTACTTC
>TRBD1|TRBV28|.|TRBJ1-1
CASINYGTVEAFF
TGTGCCAGCATTAACTACGGGACAGTTGAAGCTTTCTTT
>TRBD2|TRBV28|.|TRBJ2-1
CASTLGLAYYNEQFF
TGTGCCAGCACCTTAGGACTAGCGTACTACAATGAGCAGTTCTTC
>.|TRBV13|once|TRBJ2-5
CASTNGSKETQYF
TGTGCCAGCACCAACGGGAGTAAAGAGACCCAGTACTTC
>TRBD1|TRBV5-4|.|TRBJ1-6
CASSESSGTANSPLHF
TGTGCCAGCAGCGAATCGTCCGGGACAGCCAATTCACCCCTCCACTTT
>TRBD2|TRBV5-6|.|TRBJ2-1
CASSSTSGRAREHDEQFF
TGTGCCAGCAGCTCTACTAGCGGGAGGGCTCGCGAGCATGATGAGCAGTTCTTC
>TRBD1|TRBV27|.|TRBJ2-3
CASSLSPGTDTDTQYF
TGTGCCAGCAGTTTATCACCCGGGACAGACACAGATACGCAGTATTTT
>.|TRBV4-2|once|TRBJ2-7
CASSQDSSVYEQYF
TGTGCCAGCAGCCAAGATTCTAGCGTTTACGAGCAGTACTTC
>.|TRBV7-2|.|TRBJ2-5
CASSLASRREETQYF
TGTGCCAGCAGCTTAGCCTCACGCAGGGAAGAGACCCAGTACTTC
>TRBD1|TRBV7-9|.|TRBJ2-7
CASSLDTTGHYEQYF
TGTGCCAGCAGCTTAGATACGACAGGGCACTACGAGCAGTACTTC
>.|TRBV7-9|.|TRBJ1-2
CASSSDVWEATF
TGTGCCAGCAGCTCGGACGTATGGGAGGCCACCTTC
>.|TRBV7-2|.|TRBJ1-2
CASSLHNNYGYTF
TGTGCCAGCAGCCTCCACAATAACTATGGCTACACCTTC
>TRBD1|TRBV7-9|.|TRBJ2-7
CASSSLEGTGAYEQYF
TGTGCCAGCAGCTCTTTAGAAGGGACAGGGGCTTACGAGCAGTACTTC
>TRBD1|TRBV27|.|TRBJ2-7
CASSFHNRDRVYEQYF
TGTGCCAGCAGTTTTCATAACCGGGACAGGGTCTACGAGCAGTACTTC
>TRBD2|TRBV10-2|.|TRBJ2-2
CASSESLSGRLTGELFF
TGCGCCAGCAGTGAGTCGCTAAGCGGGAGGCTCACCGGGGAGCTGTTTTTT
>.|TRBV2|few|TRBJ2-3
CASSDTRIATDTQYF
TGTGCCAGCAGTGATACCCGTATAGCCACAGATACGCAGTATTTT
>TRBD1|TRBV5-1|.|TRBJ2-5
CASSLKGALEETQYF
TGCGCCAGCAGCTTGAAGGGGGCACTCGAAGAGACCCAGTACTTC
>TRBD1|TRBV28|.|TRBJ1-5
CASSLRTGENAQPQHF
TGTGCCAGCAGTTTACGGACAGGGGAAAATGCTCAGCCCCAGCATTTT
>.|TRBV25-1|.|TRBJ1-4
CASSEYQHAANEKLFF
TGTGCCAGCAGTGAATATCAACACGCGGCTAATGAAAAACTGTTTTTT
>.|TRBV27|.|TRBJ1-5
CASSLRWSNQPQHF
TGTGCCAGCAGTTTACGGTGGAGCAATCAGCCCCAGCATTTT
>TRBD2|TRBV23-1|.|TRBJ2-3
CASSHGLVHTDTQYF
TGCGCCAGCAGCCACGGACTAGTACACACAGATACGCAGTATTTT
>.|TRBV30|.|TRBJ2-7
CAWTAEETYEQYF
TGTGCCTGGACTGCAGAAGAAACCTACGAGCAGTACTTC
>.|TRBV2|.|TRBJ2-7
CASRPGDSPSGYEQYF
TGTGCCAGCAGACCCGGGGACTCCCCAAGTGGGTACGAGCAGTACTTC
>.|TRBV4-1|few|TRBJ1-3
CASSHPRRYRNTIYF
TGCGCCAGCAGCCATCCAAGGAGATACCGAAACACCATATATTTT
>TRBD2|TRBV18|once|TRBJ2-7
CASSGGTSGSREQYF
TGTGCCAGCTCTGGGGGGACTAGCGGGAGTCGCGAGCAGTACTTC
>.|TRBV27|.|TRBJ1-4
CASAGLAPHGEKLFF
TGTGCCAGCGCGGGTTTGGCCCCTCACGGTGAAAAACTGTTTTTT
>.|TRBV29-1|.|TRBJ1-2
CSVEEGDGYTF
TGCAGCGTTGAAGAAGGGGATGGCTACACCTTC
>.|TRBV6-1|.|TRBJ2-3
CASKPTGPLTDTQYF
TGTGCCAGCAAACCGACTGGCCCCCTAACAGATACGCAGTATTTT
>.|TRBV5-6|.|TRBJ1-2
CASSPDGRYGYTF
TGTGCCAGCAGCCCGGATGGGCGCTATGGCTACACCTTC
>TRBD2|TRBV4-3|.|TRBJ2-2
CASSQDKAGGVTDTGELFF
TGCGCCAGCAGCCAAGACAAGGCGGGAGGCGTGACCGACACCGGGGAGCTGTTTTTT
>TRBD1|TRBV19|.|TRBJ2-7
CASSQTGSYEQYF
TGTGCCAGTAGTCAGACAGGGTCCTACGAGCAGTACTTC
>.|TRBV27|.|TRBJ1-2
CASSLRGTDQANYGYTF
TGTGCCAGCAGTTTAAGGGGGACGGACCAAGCTAACTATGGCTACACCTTC
>TRBD1|TRBV4-2|.|TRBJ1-2
CASSQEGTDNYGYTF
TGTGCCAGCAGCCAAGAAGGGACAGACAACTATGGCTACACCTTC
>.|TRBV9|.|TRBJ2-1
CASSLRGGNYNEQFF
TGTGCCAGCAGCCTGCGGGGAGGAAACTACAATGAGCAGTTCTTC
>.|TRBV7-2|.|TRBJ2-7
CASSPGYVGSSYEQYF
TGTGCCAGCAGCCCCGGGTACGTAGGTAGCTCCTACGAGCAGTACTTC
>.|TRBV7-2|.|TRBJ2-7
CASSRLGRDLFYEQYF
TGTGCCAGCAGCCGGTTGGGAAGGGACTTATTCTACGAGCAGTACTTC
>TRBD1|TRBV7-6|few|TRBJ1-1
CASSSIQGEWNTEAFF
TGTGCCAGCAGCTCAATACAGGGGGAGTGGAACACTGAAGCTTTCTTT
>.|TRBV9|.|TRBJ2-1
CASSVATETAEQFF
TGTGCCAGCAGCGTAGCTACCGAGACTGCTGAGCAGTTCTTC
>TRBD2|TRBV28|.|TRBJ2-7
CASSIQTSGSNEQYF
TGTGCCAGCAGTATCCAGACTAGCGGGAGCAACGAGCAGTACTTC